This TCR beta chain is from a study of cytomegalovirus exposure and HLA in healthy donors. PCR primers comprised 60 Vbeta and 13 Jbeta primers. Generated by immunoSEQ multiplex PCR, the TCRdb table keeps only in-frame clones and is missing some. Among tens of thousands of clones listed, roughly 60% were seen once. The CDR3 runs 14 residues. CDR1 is SGHTA and CDR2 is FQGNSA in the germline V gene. The V gene end was trimmed by 4 bases and the J gene end by 4 bases; junction bases not matched to a gene: 6. The receptor's source is a woman aged 25 to 39 in good health and CMV-seropositive. V is TRBV7-2 and J is TRBJ1-2, with 7 nucleotides matching TRBD1. Material: PBMCs. CDR3 sequence (DNA): TGTGCCAGCAGCTCCGGGACAGAATTCTATGGCTACACCTTC. It encodes CASSSGTEFYGYTF.